This T cell receptor (beta chain) derives from a study of blood T cell repertoires in COVID-19. Study summary: The United States, Italy and Spain supplied acute and convalescent COVID-19 samples. T cells, B-cell-depleted T cells, or PBMCs supplied cDNA or gDNA.

Original analysis: Reference gene primers were amplified, and this amplification served to estimate nucleated cell counts. Sequencing used immunoSEQ multiplex PCR; TCRdb keeps in-frame clones, though not all of them. V and J calls plus clone size are reproduced from that table; the DNA served to infer D and trimming. The table has 95,000 to 110,000 clones, around 89% seen once. Looked up from germline, CDR1 is SEHNR and CDR2 is FQNEAQ (reference sequence). The V and J ends lost 2 bases and 5 bases, in that order; junction bases with no gene match: 8. The CDR3 has 15 residues. The source material was peripheral blood. This TCR was sampled from a man aged 40-49 years with active or convalescent COVID-19. The chain recombines TRBV7-9 with TRBJ2-5, with 7 bases matching TRBD1. CDR3 DNA: TGTGCCAGCAGCTTAATGAGACAGGGTGCGGAGACCCAGTACTTC. Protein: CASSLMRQGAETQYF.